Presented here are 21 T cell receptor beta chains from one specimen sequenced in a study of PD-L1 blockade in urothelial cancer. The repertoire was sequenced with immunoSEQ multiplex PCR; TCRdb's copy has only in-frame clones and lacks some. Of under 130,000 clones in the sample, 70% to 85% were seen once. Sequencing was performed on PBMCs, taken around atezolizumab (anti-PD-L1) treatment. The source of these receptors is a man aged 45-65 years with urothelial cancer.

The chain has TRBV14 and TRBJ1-3; tentatively, D is TRBD1 (6 bases). V was trimmed by 5 bases and J by 1 base, leaving 9 bases between them. Germline V gene lookup returns CDR1 SGHDN and CDR2 FVKESK. CDR3 length equals 14 residues. The CDR3 DNA follows: TGTGCCAGCAGCTTAACAGGGTCTGGAAACACCATATATTTT. Protein product: CASSLTGSGNTIYF. Full variable domain (outside the CDR3, taken from reference TRBV14 and TRBJ1-3): EAGVTQFPSHSVIEKGQTVTLRCDPISGHDNLYWYRRVMGKEIKFLLHFVKESKQDESGMPNNRFLAERTGGTYSTLKVQPAELEDSGVYFCASSLTGSGNTIYFGEGSWLTVV.

The chain links TRBV5-1 to TRBJ2-2, with 9 bases matching TRBD1. J was trimmed by 7 bases and V by 4 bases; bases with no gene match: 5. This CDR3 is 14 amino acids long. Germline CDR1 is SGHRS and CDR2 is YFSETQ. The CDR3 spells CASSRDREIGELFF. CDR3 nucleotide sequence: TGCGCCAGCAGCCGGGACAGGGAGATCGGGGAGCTGTTTTTT.

This chain connects TRBV5-4 to TRBJ1-4, with TRBD1 identical over 8 bases. The CDR3 is 15 residues long. In germline, CDR1 is SGHNT, CDR2 YYREEE (reference sequence). The V gene end was trimmed by 0 bases and the J gene end by 6 bases; junction bases not matched to a gene: 4. As DNA, the CDR3 is TGTGCCAGCAGCTTGGACAGGGGGATGGATGAAAAACTGTTTTTT. The encoded protein is CASSLDRGMDEKLFF.

The CDR3 protein is CASSESRQGNQPQHF. CDR3 DNA sequence: TGCGCCAGCAGTGAGTCCCGACAGGGGAATCAGCCCCAGCATTTT. This rearrangement joins TRBV10-2 to TRBJ1-5, with 8 bases matching TRBD1. Germline V gives CDR1 WSHSY, CDR2 SAAADI. This CDR3 has 15 amino acids. The junction had 2 bases not matched to a gene; V was cut back by 0 bases and J by 4 bases.

V gene TRBV5-4 combines with J gene TRBJ1-1; D perhaps matches TRBD1 (5 bases). In germline, CDR1 is SGHNT, CDR2 YYREEE (reference sequence). Trimming cost V 6 bases and J 1 base, with 16 bases left between them. There are 15 residues in the CDR3. DNA for the CDR3: TGTGCCAGCACCCCGGGGGGGGGAAGGAACACTGAAGCTTTCTTT. It codes for CASTPGGGRNTEAFF. The full variable domain, with the rest looked up from reference TRBV5-4 and TRBJ1-1, is ETGVTQSPTHLIKTRGQQVTLRCSSQSGHNTVSWYQQALGQGPQFIFQYYREEENGRGNFPPRFSGLQFPNYSSELNVNALELDDSALYLCASTPGGGRNTEAFFGQGTRLTVV.

This chain links TRBV6-5 with TRBJ1-2; 7 bases align to TRBD1. After removal of 5 bases from V and 5 bases from J, the junction contained 5 bases not matched to a gene. The CDR3 has 13 residues. The V gene's germline CDR1 is MNHEY and CDR2 SVGAGI. CDR3 in DNA: TGTGCCAGCAGTGGTCTGACAGGGTATGGCTACACCTTC. Amino acids: CASSGLTGYGYTF.

This chain links TRBV27 with TRBJ2-6, with 9 bases matching TRBD1. J gave up 3 bases and V 5 bases, and 5 bases lay outside the gene matches. This CDR3 spans 16 amino acids. Germline-derived CDR1 and CDR2 are MNHEY and SMNVEV (reference sequence). The CDR3 protein is CASSPWTGDGANVLTF. CDR3 DNA: TGTGCCAGCAGTCCTTGGACAGGGGATGGGGCCAACGTCCTGACTTTC.

The V call is TRBV5-1, the J call TRBJ2-1; 9 bases are shared with TRBD1. CDR1 is SGHRS and CDR2 is YFSETQ in the germline V gene. The trim removed 4 bases at V and 4 bases at J, leaving 6 bases unmatched. The CDR3 extends over 15 amino acids. This CDR3 reads CASSPGQGTYNEQFF. In DNA, the CDR3 is TGCGCCAGCAGCCCAGGACAGGGGACTTACAATGAGCAGTTCTTC.

The chain links TRBV4-2 to TRBJ1-2; 11 nucleotides match TRBD1. CDR1 is LGHNA, CDR2 YNFKEQ, per germline. After removal of 0 bases from V and 6 bases from J, the junction contained 9 bases not matched to a gene. CDR3 length: 17 residues. Here the CDR3 DNA reads TGTGCCAGCAGCCAAGAAAGATTTGGGGACAGGGGGGATGGCTACACCTTC. It is translated as CASSQERFGDRGDGYTF.

The V gene is TRBV7-2, the J gene TRBJ2-1; a possible D gene is TRBD1 (5 bases). The V end was cut by 5 bases, the J end by 0 bases, with 17 bases between. CDR1 is SGHTA, CDR2 FQGNSA, per germline. CDR3 length equals 17 residues. CDR3 loop: CASSPKTQGISYNEQFF. CDR3 coding DNA: TGTGCCAGCAGCCCCAAGACCCAGGGCATCTCCTACAATGAGCAGTTCTTC.

The J gene is TRBJ2-5, the V gene TRBV27; 7 nucleotides line up with TRBD2. Germline CDR1 reads MNHEY; CDR2 reads SMNVEV (reference sequence). This CDR3 contains 15 residues. Trimming took 6 bases from V and 4 from J; bases not matched to a gene: 11. CDR3 loop: CASSSGLVGIETQYF. The CDR3 DNA reads TGTGCCAGCAGCTCCGGACTAGTAGGGATAGAGACCCAGTACTTC.

The gene calls are TRBV7-9 and TRBJ2-7, with TRBD2 matching over 8 bases. The CDR3 consists of 14 residues. The V and J ends lost 4 bases and 4 bases, in that order; junction bases with no gene match: 6. In germline, CDR1 is SEHNR, CDR2 FQNEAQ (reference sequence). The CDR3 nucleotides read TGTGCCAGCAGCTGGAGCGGGAGCAGGTACGAGCAGTACTTC. It yields the protein CASSWSGSRYEQYF. The full variable domain, in which reference TRBV7-9 and TRBJ2-7 provide the parts outside the CDR3, is DTGVSQNPRHKITKRGQNVTFRCDPISEHNRLYWYRQTLGQGPEFLTYFQNEAQLEKSRLLSDRFSAERPKGSFSTLEIQRTEQGDSAMYLCASSWSGSRYEQYFGPGTRLTVT.

In this sample, this clone turned up a few times. The J gene is TRBJ1-1, the V gene TRBV4-1, with D hard to call. V dropped 1 base and J dropped 1 base, with 10 bases sitting between them. The germline gives CDR1 MGHRA, CDR2 YSYEKL. This CDR3 has 15 amino acids. CDR3 nucleotide sequence: TGCGCCAGCAGCCAAGTTGGCACCCAGAACACTGAAGCTTTCTTT. This encodes CASSQVGTQNTEAFF.

This rearrangement joins TRBV19 to TRBJ1-2; the match to TRBD1 covers 7 bases. Losses at the gene ends were 6 bases for V and 4 bases for J; bases not matched to a gene: 11. The CDR3 contains 15 residues. The germline CDR1 and CDR2 sequences are LNHDA and SQIVND (reference sequence). This chain's CDR3 is CASSPTPGQSYGYTF. CDR3 nucleotide sequence: TGTGCCAGTAGCCCGACACCGGGACAGAGCTATGGCTACACCTTC.

The chain carries TRBV5-1 and TRBJ1-5, with D tentatively TRBD1 (5 bases). The CDR3 contains 14 residues. Deletions cut 4 bases from V and 1 base from J, with 9 bases between. Germline values: CDR1 SGHRS, CDR2 YFSETQ. In DNA form, the CDR3 reads TGCGCCAGCAGCGGAGGGGAGAGCAATCAGCCCCAGCATTTT. Amino acids: CASSGGESNQPQHF.

The chain employs TRBV19 and TRBJ2-3, with D tentatively TRBD2 (6 bases). The CDR3 length is 14 residues. Trimming left V 10 bases short and J 1 base short, with 15 bases between. Germline V gene lookup returns CDR1 LNHDA and CDR2 SQIVND (reference sequence). The CDR3 protein is CATEEGPRTDTQYF. In DNA, the CDR3 is TGTGCCACCGAGGAGGGACCACGCACAGATACGCAGTATTTT.

The chain is built from TRBV6-1 and TRBJ1-5, with TRBD1 matching over 7 bases. The V gene's germline CDR1 is MNHNS and CDR2 SASEGT. The CDR3 consists of 15 residues. The V segment lost 5 bases and the J segment 2 bases; nucleotides outside the gene matches: 6. In DNA form, the CDR3 reads TGTGCCAGCAGTAGAGGGACAGTAGGCAATCAGCCCCAGCATTTT. This encodes CASSRGTVGNQPQHF.

This clone came up a few times. The J gene is TRBJ1-6, the V gene TRBV7-9; possibly TRBD1 for D (6 bases). CDR1 and CDR2 (germline): SEHNR, FQNEAQ (reference sequence). Trimming removed 1 base from V and 14 bases from J, with 12 bases in between. The CDR3 is 13 amino acids. Here the CDR3 reads CASSLVGTRTLHF. The CDR3 nucleotides read TGTGCCAGCAGCTTAGTAGGGACAAGAACCCTCCACTTT.

This chain connects TRBV5-6 to TRBJ1-1, with TRBD1 as a possible D gene (6 bases). The germline CDR1 and CDR2 sequences are SGHDT and YYEEEE. The CDR3 spans 14 residues. V was cut by 4 bases and J by 0 bases, with 10 bases left in between. DNA for the CDR3: TGTGCCAGCAGCCCTAGGACAGTGAACACTGAAGCTTTCTTT. It yields the protein CASSPRTVNTEAFF. Supplemented by reference TRBV5-6 and TRBJ1-1, the full variable domain reads DAGVTQSPTHLIKTRGQQVTLRCSPKSGHDTVSWYQQALGQGPQFIFQYYEEEERQRGNFPDRFSGHQFPNYSSELNVNALLLGDSALYLCASSPRTVNTEAFFGQGTRLTVV.

V gene TRBV7-9 combines with J gene TRBJ1-4; D unclear. This CDR3 spans 15 amino acids. Deletions cut 5 bases from V and 2 bases from J, with 12 bases between. Germline V gene data show CDR1 as SEHNR and CDR2 as FQNEAQ (reference sequence). CDR3 residues: CASSGLTRTNEKLFF. The CDR3 region has the DNA TGTGCCAGCAGCGGGCTTACTCGCACTAATGAAAAACTGTTTTTT.

The chain joins TRBV5-5 to TRBJ2-7; D ambiguous. The CDR3 loop spans 14 amino acids. V was clipped by 0 bases and J by 3 bases, with 10 bases between them. Germline loops: CDR1 SGHKS, CDR2 YYEKEE (reference sequence). CDR3 protein: CASSLGGYLYEQYF. The CDR3 DNA reads TGTGCCAGCAGCTTGGGCGGCTATCTCTACGAGCAGTACTTC.